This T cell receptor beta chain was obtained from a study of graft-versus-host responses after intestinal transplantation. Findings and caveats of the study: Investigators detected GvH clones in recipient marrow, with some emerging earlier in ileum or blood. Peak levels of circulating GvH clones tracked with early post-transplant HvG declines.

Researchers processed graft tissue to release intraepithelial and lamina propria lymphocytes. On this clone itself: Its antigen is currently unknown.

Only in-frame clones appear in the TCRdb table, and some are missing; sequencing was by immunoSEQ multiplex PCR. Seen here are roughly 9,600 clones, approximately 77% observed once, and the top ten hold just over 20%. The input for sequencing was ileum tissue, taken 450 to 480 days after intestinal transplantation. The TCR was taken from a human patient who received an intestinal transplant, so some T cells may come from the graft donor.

The CDR3 spells CASSPTGIRNQPQHF. CDR3 coding DNA: TGTGCCAGCAGTCCAACGGGGATCCGCAATCAGCCCCAGCATTTT. The J gene is TRBJ1-5, the V gene TRBV28; D is ambiguous. Trimming cost V 5 bases and J 2 bases, with 13 bases left between them. Germline V gene data show CDR1 as MDHEN and CDR2 as SYDVKM. The CDR3 extends over 15 amino acids.